These 8 T cell receptor beta chains originate from one sample sequenced in a study of cytomegalovirus exposure and HLA in healthy donors. PCR primers comprised 60 Vbeta and 13 Jbeta primers. Clones were read by immunoSEQ multiplex PCR, and TCRdb kept only the in-frame ones, dropping some. The sample lists 110,000 to 150,000 clones; approximately 78% were seen once. Sequences were obtained from PBMCs. The receptors originated from a woman under 30 in good health and CMV-seropositive.

CDR3: CASSKALYADRGLTDTQYF. CDR3 in DNA: TGTGCCAGCAGCAAAGCGCTTTATGCGGACAGGGGGCTCACAGATACGCAGTATTTT. The chain joins TRBV21-1 to TRBJ2-3; the table's D call of TRBD1 was not tested on the DNA. TRBV21-1 is assigned pseudogene status. The CDR3 is 19 amino acids.

This chain connects TRBV2 to TRBJ2-1, with 10 positions matching TRBD1. The CDR3 has 15 amino acids. CDR1 is SNHLY, CDR2 FYNNEI, per germline. The trim removed 6 bases at V and 9 bases at J, leaving 11 bases unmatched. The CDR3 DNA is TGTGCCAGCAGGTGGGAGACAGGGGGCGCGGGTGAGCAGTTCTTC. This codes for CASRWETGGAGEQFF.

The V call is TRBV9, the J call TRBJ1-6; D remains unclear. Germline V lookup: CDR1 SGDLS, CDR2 YYNGEE. This CDR3 has 14 amino acids. V gave up 2 bases and J gave up 5 bases, with 8 bases separating them. CDR3 DNA sequence: TGTGCCAGCAGCGTTATGACTAATAATTCACCCCTCCACTTT. Its protein product is CASSVMTNNSPLHF.

V is TRBV7-9 and J is TRBJ1-1, with TRBD1 matching over 9 bases. There are 16 residues in the CDR3. CDR1 and CDR2 (germline): SEHNR, FQNEAQ (reference sequence). V lost 5 bases and J lost 0; bases outside the gene matches: 7. The CDR3 coding sequence is TGTGCCAGCAGCCCGGCGGGACAGGGAATGAACACTGAAGCTTTCTTT. Translated, it gives CASSPAGQGMNTEAFF.

The chain combines TRBV28 with TRBJ2-1, with 11 bases that match TRBD2. J gave up 8 bases and V 2 bases, and 5 bases lay outside the gene matches. Germline assignment: CDR1 MDHEN and CDR2 SYDVKM. CDR3 length: 15 amino acids. The CDR3: CASSLRSGGADEQFF. CDR3 DNA sequence: TGTGCCAGCAGTTTACGTAGCGGGGGGGCTGATGAGCAGTTCTTC.

This sequence joins TRBV4-1 and TRBJ2-1; 8 bases align to TRBD2. With V trimmed by 0 bases and J by 5 bases, 6 bases remained unmatched. CDR1 and CDR2 from the germline V gene are MGHRA and YSYEKL. The CDR3 totals 16 residues. The CDR3 loop is CASSQEVAGGNNEQFF. CDR3 DNA sequence: TGCGCCAGCAGCCAAGAGGTGGCGGGGGGTAACAATGAGCAGTTCTTC.

The chain carries TRBV9 and TRBJ1-2, with D perhaps matching TRBD1 (5 bases). The length of the CDR3 is 15 residues. V lost 3 bases and J 6 bases, leaving 18 bases between the germline ends. The germline V gene has CDR1 SGDLS and CDR2 YYNGEE. CDR3 loop: CASSADLGGMNGYTF. CDR3 bases: TGTGCCAGCAGCGCAGACCTTGGGGGGATGAATGGCTACACCTTC.

This clone appeared once. This sequence joins TRBV7-9 and TRBJ2-7, with TRBD1 matching 7 bases. This CDR3 is 13 amino acids long. The V gene's germline CDR1 is SEHNR and CDR2 FQNEAQ (reference sequence). After removal of 5 bases from V and 4 bases from J, the junction contained 5 bases not matched to a gene. In DNA, the CDR3 is TGTGCCAGCAGCCCTCGGGACAGATACGAGCAGTACTTC. Its protein product is CASSPRDRYEQYF. The full variable domain, its missing parts supplied by reference TRBV7-9 and TRBJ2-7, is DTGVSQNPRHKITKRGQNVTFRCDPISEHNRLYWYRQTLGQGPEFLTYFQNEAQLEKSRLLSDRFSAERPKGSFSTLEIQRTEQGDSAMYLCASSPRDRYEQYFGPGTRLTVT.